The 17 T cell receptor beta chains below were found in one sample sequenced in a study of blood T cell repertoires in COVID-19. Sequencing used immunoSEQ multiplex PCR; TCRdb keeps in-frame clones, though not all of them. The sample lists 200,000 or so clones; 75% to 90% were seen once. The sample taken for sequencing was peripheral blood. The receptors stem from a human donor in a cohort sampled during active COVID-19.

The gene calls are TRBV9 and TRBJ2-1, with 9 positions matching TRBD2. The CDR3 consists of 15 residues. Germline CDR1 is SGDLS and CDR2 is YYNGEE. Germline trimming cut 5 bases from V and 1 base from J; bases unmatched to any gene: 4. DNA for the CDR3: TGTGCCAGCAGTCCTCTAGCGGGGTCCTACAATGAGCAGTTCTTC. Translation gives CASSPLAGSYNEQFF.

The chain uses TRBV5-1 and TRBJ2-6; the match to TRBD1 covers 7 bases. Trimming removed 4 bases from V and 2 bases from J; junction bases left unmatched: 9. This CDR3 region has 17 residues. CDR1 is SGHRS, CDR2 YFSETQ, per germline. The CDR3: CASSLGQRVTGANVLTF. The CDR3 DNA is TGCGCCAGCAGCCTGGGACAGAGAGTCACTGGGGCCAACGTCCTGACTTTC.

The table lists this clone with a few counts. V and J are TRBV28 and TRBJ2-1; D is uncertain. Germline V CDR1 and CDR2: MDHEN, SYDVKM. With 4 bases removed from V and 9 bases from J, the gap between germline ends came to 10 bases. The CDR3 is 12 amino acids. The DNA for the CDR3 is TGTGCCAGCAGTTCGCGCCTTCGTGAGCAGTTCTTC. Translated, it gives CASSSRLREQFF.

DNA for the CDR3: TGTGCCAGCAGCATCCGGGACAGGGGATCCTACGAGCAGTACTTC. This translates into CASSIRDRGSYEQYF. The chain employs TRBV6-5 and TRBJ2-7; 10 nucleotides match TRBD1. Trimming cost V 6 bases and J 1 base; bases outside gene matches: 6. CDR3 size: 15 residues. From germline, CDR1 is MNHEY and CDR2 SVGAGI.

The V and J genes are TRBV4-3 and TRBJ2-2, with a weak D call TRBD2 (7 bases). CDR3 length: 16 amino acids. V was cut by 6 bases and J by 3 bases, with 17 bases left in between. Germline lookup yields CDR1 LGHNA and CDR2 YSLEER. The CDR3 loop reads CASRPRSGGDTGELFF. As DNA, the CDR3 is TGCGCCAGCAGACCAAGATCGGGGGGCGACACCGGGGAGCTGTTTTTT.

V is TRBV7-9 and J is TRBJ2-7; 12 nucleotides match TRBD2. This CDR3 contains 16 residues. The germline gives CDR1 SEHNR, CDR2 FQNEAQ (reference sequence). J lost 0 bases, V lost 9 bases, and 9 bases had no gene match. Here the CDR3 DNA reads TGTGCCAGTGGGGCTAGCGGGAGGGGCCCCTCCTACGAGCAGTACTTC. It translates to CASGASGRGPSYEQYF.

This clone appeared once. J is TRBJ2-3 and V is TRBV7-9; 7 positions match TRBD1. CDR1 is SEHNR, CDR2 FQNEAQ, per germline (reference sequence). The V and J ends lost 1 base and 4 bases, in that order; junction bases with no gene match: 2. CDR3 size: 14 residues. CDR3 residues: CASSLGDRPDTQYF. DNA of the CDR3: TGTGCCAGCAGCTTAGGGGACAGACCAGATACGCAGTATTTT.

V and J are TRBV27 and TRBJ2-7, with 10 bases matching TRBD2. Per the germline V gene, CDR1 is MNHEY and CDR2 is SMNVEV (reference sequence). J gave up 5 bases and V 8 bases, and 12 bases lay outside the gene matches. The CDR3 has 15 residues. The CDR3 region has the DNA TGTGCCAGCCGGACTCCGGGACTAGCGTTCCACGAGCAGTACTTC. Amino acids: CASRTPGLAFHEQYF.

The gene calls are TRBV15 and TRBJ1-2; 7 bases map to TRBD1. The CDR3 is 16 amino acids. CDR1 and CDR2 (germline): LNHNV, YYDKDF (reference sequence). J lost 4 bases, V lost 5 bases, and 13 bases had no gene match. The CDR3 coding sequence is TGTGCCACCAGCTGGACGGGGGGGACAGACTTCTATGGCTACACCTTC. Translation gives CATSWTGGTDFYGYTF.

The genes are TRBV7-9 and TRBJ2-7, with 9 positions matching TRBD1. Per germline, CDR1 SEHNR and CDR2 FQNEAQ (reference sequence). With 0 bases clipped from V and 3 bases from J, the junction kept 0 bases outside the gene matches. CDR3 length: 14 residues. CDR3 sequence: CASSLADRGYEQYF. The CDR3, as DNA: TGTGCCAGCAGCTTAGCGGACAGGGGCTACGAGCAGTACTTC.

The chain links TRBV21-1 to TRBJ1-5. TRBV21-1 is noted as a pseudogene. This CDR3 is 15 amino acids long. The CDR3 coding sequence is TGTGCCAGCAGCAAAGTTGAGGAGGTCAATCAGCCCCAGCATTTT. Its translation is CASSKVEEVNQPQHF.

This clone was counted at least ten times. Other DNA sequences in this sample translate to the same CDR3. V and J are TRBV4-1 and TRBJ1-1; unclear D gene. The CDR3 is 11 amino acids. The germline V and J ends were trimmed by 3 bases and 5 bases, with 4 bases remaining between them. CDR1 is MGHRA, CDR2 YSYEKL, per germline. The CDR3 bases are TGCGCCAGCAGCCACTATACTGAAGCTTTCTTT. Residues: CASSHYTEAFF.

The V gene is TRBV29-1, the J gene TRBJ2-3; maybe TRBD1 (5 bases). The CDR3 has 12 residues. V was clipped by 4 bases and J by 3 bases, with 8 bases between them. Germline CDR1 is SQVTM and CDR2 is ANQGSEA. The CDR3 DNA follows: TGCAGCGTTGGGGGCATGACAGATACGCAGTATTTT. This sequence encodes CSVGGMTDTQYF.

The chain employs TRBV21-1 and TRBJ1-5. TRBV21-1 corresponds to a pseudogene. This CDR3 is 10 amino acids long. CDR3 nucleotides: TGTGCCAGCATAAATCAGCCCCAGCATTTT. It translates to CASINQPQHF.

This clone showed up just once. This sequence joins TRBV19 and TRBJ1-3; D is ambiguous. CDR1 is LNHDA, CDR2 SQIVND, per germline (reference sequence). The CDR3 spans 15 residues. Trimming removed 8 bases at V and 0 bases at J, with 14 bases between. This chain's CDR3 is CASGFGVGSGNTIYF. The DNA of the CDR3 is TGTGCCAGTGGATTCGGGGTAGGCTCTGGAAACACCATATATTTT. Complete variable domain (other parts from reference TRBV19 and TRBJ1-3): DGGITQSPKYLFRKEGQNVTLSCEQNLNHDAMYWYRQDPGQGLRLIYYSQIVNDFQKGDIAEGYSVSREKKESFPLTVTSAQKNPTAFYLCASGFGVGSGNTIYFGEGSWLTVV.

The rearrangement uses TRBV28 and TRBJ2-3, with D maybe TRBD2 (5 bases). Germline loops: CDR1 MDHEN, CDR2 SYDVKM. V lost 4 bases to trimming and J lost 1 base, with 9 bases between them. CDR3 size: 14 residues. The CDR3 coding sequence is TGTGCCAGCAGTTCGGGGTCCCGCACAGATACGCAGTATTTT. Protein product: CASSSGSRTDTQYF. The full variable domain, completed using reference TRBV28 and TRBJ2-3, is DVKVTQSSRYLVKRTGEKVFLECVQDMDHENMFWYRQDPGLGLRLIYFSYDVKMKEKGDIPEGYSVSREKKERFSLILESASTNQTSMYLCASSSGSRTDTQYFGPGTRLTVL.

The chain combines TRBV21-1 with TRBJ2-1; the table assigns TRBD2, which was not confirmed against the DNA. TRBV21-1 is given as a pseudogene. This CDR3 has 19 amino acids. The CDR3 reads CASRWGETSGGECYNEQFF. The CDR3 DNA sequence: TGTGCCAGCAGGTGGGGCGAGACTAGCGGAGGGGAATGCTACAATGAGCAGTTCTTC.